What follows are 6 T cell receptor beta chains derived from one specimen sequenced in a study of blood T cells in healthy people across ages (dated by TCRdb to 2014 to 2015). The library was prepared using 5' RACE. Instrument on record: Illumina HiSeq 2500. A second PCR of about 6 to 12 cycles was performed with a sample-barcoded 5' primer and a J-beta primer mix. The public reads were quality trimmed at Q25 with fastp and then assembled into clones with MiXCR by TCRdb, keeping productive beta chains. Rows matching on CDR3 protein sequence are summarized as one entry with the most common DNA and genes. The sample table lists 650,000 to 700,000 distinct CDR3 sequences, around 32% of them with a count of one. The ten largest clonotypes hold less than 20% of the sample. Sequenced material: blood. Receptors were obtained from a woman of 80 years or more in good health. Donor details come from another sample of the same person, matched by shared clones.

This clonotype was observed many times. The chain is built from TRBV29-1 and TRBJ1-2, with TRBD1 matching over 7 bases. Germline loops: CDR1 SQVTM, CDR2 ANQGSEA. This CDR3 region has 12 residues. V lost 3 bases and J lost 7; bases outside the gene matches: 5. The CDR3 coding sequence is TGCAGCGTTGACGGGACAGTTGGTGGCTACACCTTC. Translating gives CSVDGTVGGYTF.

In regard to this clonotype: This sequence may be a read error, since a much larger clone differs from it by one base. The chain has TRBV12-3 or TRBV12-4 and TRBJ2-3; 9 bases match TRBD2. The CDR3 runs 19 residues. The CDR3: CASSRGVGGGAVNTDAQYF. The CDR3 DNA follows: TGTGCCAGCAGCCGTGGAGTTGGCGGGGGGGCCGTTAACACAGATGCGCAGTATTTT.

This clonotype has a count of ten or more. This chain uses TRBV7-3 with TRBJ2-3; 7 positions agree with TRBD1. In germline, CDR1 is SGHTA, CDR2 FQGTGA. CDR3 length: 16 amino acids. V lost 5 bases to trimming and J lost 2 bases; unmatched junction nucleotides: 10. The CDR3 spells CASSPRQGRATDTQYF. The CDR3 coding sequence is TGTGCCAGCAGCCCCCGACAGGGCCGCGCCACAGATACGCAGTATTTT.

This clonotype was seen many times. V usage is TRBV5-1 and J usage is TRBJ2-5; D is unclear. CDR1 SGHRS and CDR2 YFSETQ come from the germline V gene. Between the trimmed V and J ends, which lost 0 bases and 6 bases, there was a span of 15 bases. The CDR3 has 15 residues. This chain's CDR3 is CASSLDVGYEKTQYF. CDR3 bases: TGCGCCAGCAGCTTGGATGTGGGGTACGAGAAGACCCAGTACTTC.

This clonotype was seen ten or more times. This chain joins TRBV7-7 and TRBJ2-1, with D perhaps matching TRBD2 (6 bases). CDR3 length: 13 residues. V lost 2 bases, J lost 10 bases, and 12 bases lay in between. CDR1 is SSHAT and CDR2 is FNYEAQ in the germline V gene (reference sequence). This CDR3 reads CASSLRRELEQFF. CDR3 nucleotides: TGTGCCAGCAGCTTACGCCGGGAGCTCGAGCAGTTCTTC.

The chain couples TRBV6-5 to TRBJ2-1; tentatively, D is TRBD1 (6 bases). The CDR3 runs 17 residues. Germline V lookup: CDR1 MNHEY, CDR2 SVGAGI. V was clipped by 1 base and J by 5 bases, with 18 bases between them. The CDR3 bases are TGTGCCAGCAGTTACTTGGACAGCTACGGTTGGCACAATGAGCAGTTCTTC. It is translated as CASSYLDSYGWHNEQFF.